This T cell receptor (beta chain) was sequenced in a study of CD8 T cells in Susac syndrome (dated by TCRdb to between 2018 and 2021). General notes on the study: Of the Susac syndrome patients who were sequenced, over five had clinically active disease and roughly 8 were in clinical remission. At the time of blood withdrawal, Susac syndrome patients were either therapy-naive, taking corticosteroids (with some also receiving IVIg), or on IVIg alone. Whether CD8+ T cell activation and differentiation in Susac syndrome was antigen driven was tested using repertoire sequencing. The clonality of the CD8+ T cell repertoire was compared across approximately 11 healthy donors, some 14 Susac syndrome patients and under 18 multiple sclerosis patients. Beyond this particular receptor, the publication reports: Looking at Susac-specific public clones, the researchers identified about 15 in the total CD8+ repertoire and several in the CD8+ TEMRA repertoire. CD8+ repertoires in Susac syndrome showed clonal expansion, which was highest in CD8+ TEMRA cells and was greater in clinically active patients than in remitting patients. The number of individuals in the TCR sequencing and HLA analysis was acknowledged as relatively small.

Peripheral blood CD8+ and CD4+ T cells from healthy donors, Susac syndrome patients and multiple sclerosis patients were profiled by high-throughput TCR beta sequencing. Susac syndrome patients met recently defined diagnostic criteria for definite or probable disease. Bulk CD8+ and CD4+ T cells were purified by magnetic negative isolation, while CD8+ TEMRA cells were enriched using FACS. Blood was collected in EDTA tubes and processed within 24 hours, with PBMCs isolated through density gradient centrifugation. PBMCs destined for TCR sequencing were cryopreserved in liquid nitrogen and later thawed in a 37 °C water bath. The sorted or isolated CD4+, CD8+ and CD8+ TEMRA cells reached a purity of at least 90%. Notes on this clonotype: There is no known antigen for this receptor. The input lacks base qualities; no much larger clone sits a single base away.

Based on the germline V gene, the CDR1 and CDR2 sequences are SNHLY and FYNNEI. The CDR3 covers 19 residues, taking in both the cysteine and the phenylalanine. The read is trimmed to its CDR3 DNA, 57 bases read in frame from base 1. Trimming leaves V shorter by 3 bases and J shorter by 3 bases, with the junction holding 11 bases beyond the gene matches. RNA was extracted with the RNeasy kit and roughly 0.45 to 1 ug was reverse transcribed using random hexamers. The immunoSEQ multiplex PCR assay, which covers 54 Vbeta and 13 Jbeta segments, was used to amplify TCR beta CDR3 regions. Bias from PCR amplification was corrected by using a synthetic template baseline for primer optimization and for computational correction. As for the authors' bioinformatics: Reads were annotated to V, D and J genes per IMGT and analyzed with immunoSEQ Analyzer, keeping only productive sequences. To calculate clonality, Shannon entropy was normalized by log2 of the number of productive unique sequences and then subtracted from one. For each patient and control, public and private clones were evaluated among the 100 most prevalent clones. Clones were defined as Susac-specific when absent from the healthy and MS cohorts, from approximately 1,100 published viral clones and from other ImmuneACCESS disease sequences. The public reads were run again by TCRdb, first through fastp at Q25 and then through MiXCR, and only productive beta chains were kept. Rows matching on CDR3 protein sequence are summarized as one entry with the most common DNA and genes. None of the V and J calls come from the authors' own analysis; TCRdb made them. The sample includes about 110,000 distinct CDR3 sequences, with approximately 95% observed a single time. About 0.41% of the sample rests with the top ten.

Recombination joined TRBV2 with TRBJ2-1, and 13 junction bases match TRBD2. Sample: CD8+ T cells from PBMCs. The clonotype comes from a human donor with Susac syndrome. In nucleotides, the sequence is TGTGCCAGCAGTGACCCATCCGGGACTAGCGGGGCCGACTACAATGAGCAGTTCTTC. Its amino acids are CASSDPSGTSGADYNEQFF.